These T cell receptor beta chains were read from a single sample in a study of blood T cell repertoires in COVID-19. The repertoire was sequenced with immunoSEQ multiplex PCR; TCRdb's copy has only in-frame clones and lacks some. This table has 80,000 to 95,000 clones, around 90% appearing once. The sequencing sample was made of peripheral blood. The receptors were gathered from a woman aged 45 to 65 with active or convalescent COVID-19. The CDR3 runs from the conserved cysteine through the conserved F or W. The order of the fields is V gene, J gene, clone size, CDR3 length, D gene, CDR3 DNA, CDR3 protein. D genes are given only for firm matches. Some rows mark clone size as missing; the rest say once, few, many or name a class of expanded clone.

v_call: TRBV30
j_call: TRBJ1-2
clone_size: .
cdr3_length: 13
d_call: .
cdr3_nt: TGTGCCTGGAGTGTCGGGGAGGGCTATGGCTACACCTTC
cdr3_aa: CAWSVGEGYGYTF

v_call: TRBV7-8
j_call: TRBJ1-1
clone_size: .
cdr3_length: 14
d_call: .
cdr3_nt: TGTGCCAGCAGCTTTAATTGGCTGAACACTGAAGCTTTCTTT
cdr3_aa: CASSFNWLNTEAFF

v_call: TRBV6-5
j_call: TRBJ1-5
clone_size: .
cdr3_length: 14
d_call: .
cdr3_nt: TGTGCCAGCAGTTACACAGGGACCAATCAGCCCCAGCATTTT
cdr3_aa: CASSYTGTNQPQHF

v_call: TRBV5-1
j_call: TRBJ2-2
clone_size: .
cdr3_length: 15
d_call: .
cdr3_nt: TGCGCCAGCAGCTTGATGCAGGGGAGCACCGGGGAGCTGTTTTTT
cdr3_aa: CASSLMQGSTGELFF

v_call: TRBV6-2/TRBV6-3
j_call: TRBJ1-2
clone_size: .
cdr3_length: 15
d_call: .
cdr3_nt: TGTGCCAGCAGTTCCCCCTTGGACAGAGACTATGGCTACACCTTC
cdr3_aa: CASSSPLDRDYGYTF

v_call: TRBV5-1
j_call: TRBJ1-3
clone_size: .
cdr3_length: 13
d_call: .
cdr3_nt: TGCGCCAGCAGCTTGGGCGGGGGAAACACCATATATTTT
cdr3_aa: CASSLGGGNTIYF

v_call: TRBV13
j_call: TRBJ1-1
clone_size: .
cdr3_length: 15
d_call: .
cdr3_nt: TGTGCCAGCAGCTTAGATCAGGGGCGGACCACTGAAGCTTTCTTT
cdr3_aa: CASSLDQGRTTEAFF

v_call: TRBV6-5
j_call: TRBJ2-7
clone_size: .
cdr3_length: 15
d_call: .
cdr3_nt: TGTGCCAGCAGTTACGGGGGGCGCGGGGGAGACGAGCAGTACTTC
cdr3_aa: CASSYGGRGGDEQYF

v_call: TRBV24-1
j_call: TRBJ2-1
clone_size: .
cdr3_length: 17
d_call: TRBD1
cdr3_nt: TGTGCCACCAGTGATTTGCATCCGGGACAGGGGTGGAATGAGCAGTTCTTC
cdr3_aa: CATSDLHPGQGWNEQFF

v_call: TRBV5-6
j_call: TRBJ2-1
clone_size: .
cdr3_length: 15
d_call: .
cdr3_nt: TGTGCCAGCAGCTTGGGGAGAGGAGGATACAATGAGCAGTTCTTC
cdr3_aa: CASSLGRGGYNEQFF

v_call: TRBV29-1
j_call: TRBJ2-4
clone_size: .
cdr3_length: 18
d_call: TRBD1
cdr3_nt: TGCAGCGTTGAAGATTGGTCCGGGACAGCCATAGCCAAAAACATTCAGTACTTC
cdr3_aa: CSVEDWSGTAIAKNIQYF

v_call: TRBV7-3
j_call: TRBJ2-5
clone_size: .
cdr3_length: 16
d_call: .
cdr3_nt: TGTGCCAGCAGCTTACAGCCTAGCGAACTCCAAGAGACCCAGTACTTC
cdr3_aa: CASSLQPSELQETQYF

v_call: TRBV13
j_call: TRBJ1-1
clone_size: .
cdr3_length: 12
d_call: .
cdr3_nt: TGTGCCAGCAGCGGGGCCGAAGGTGAAGCTTTCTTT
cdr3_aa: CASSGAEGEAFF

v_call: TRBV9
j_call: TRBJ1-1
clone_size: .
cdr3_length: 15
d_call: .
cdr3_nt: TGTGCCAGCAGCGTAGAGAGGGCGGGGGATCCTGAAGCTTTCTTT
cdr3_aa: CASSVERAGDPEAFF

v_call: TRBV19
j_call: TRBJ1-6
clone_size: .
cdr3_length: 12
d_call: .
cdr3_nt: TGTGCCAGCAGAACGTATAATTCACCCCTCCACTTT
cdr3_aa: CASRTYNSPLHF

v_call: TRBV18
j_call: TRBJ1-5
clone_size: .
cdr3_length: 12
d_call: .
cdr3_nt: TGTGCCAGCTCACCGGGGAGTCAGCCCCAGCATTTT
cdr3_aa: CASSPGSQPQHF

v_call: TRBV11-1
j_call: TRBJ1-1
clone_size: .
cdr3_length: 16
d_call: TRBD1
cdr3_nt: TGTGCCAGCAGCCACGGGACAGGGTCACGACATGCTGAAGCTTTCTTT
cdr3_aa: CASSHGTGSRHAEAFF

v_call: TRBV19
j_call: TRBJ2-7
clone_size: .
cdr3_length: 14
d_call: .
cdr3_nt: TGTGCCAGTAGTCCTGTCACCGGGGGAAACGAGCAGTACTTC
cdr3_aa: CASSPVTGGNEQYF

v_call: TRBV30
j_call: TRBJ1-2
clone_size: .
cdr3_length: 13
d_call: TRBD1
cdr3_nt: TGTGCCTGGAGTGTACAGGGGTCCTATGGCTACACCTTC
cdr3_aa: CAWSVQGSYGYTF

v_call: TRBV5-4
j_call: TRBJ2-7
clone_size: .
cdr3_length: 14
d_call: TRBD1
cdr3_nt: TGTGCCAGCAGCTTGGAGACAGGGGTCTACGAGCAGTACTTC
cdr3_aa: CASSLETGVYEQYF

v_call: TRBV3-1/TRBV3-2
j_call: TRBJ2-3
clone_size: .
cdr3_length: 17
d_call: TRBD2
cdr3_nt: TGTGCCAGCAGCCAAGATGCTAGCGGGGGAAACACAGATACGCAGTATTTT
cdr3_aa: CASSQDASGGNTDTQYF

v_call: TRBV9
j_call: TRBJ2-2
clone_size: .
cdr3_length: 17
d_call: TRBD1
cdr3_nt: TGTGCCAGCAGCTCCAGGGACAGGTTGGTGGAGGCCGGGGAGCTGTTTTTT
cdr3_aa: CASSSRDRLVEAGELFF

v_call: TRBV6-5
j_call: TRBJ2-4
clone_size: .
cdr3_length: 14
d_call: .
cdr3_nt: TGTGCCAGCAGTTACGGGGGCGCCAAAAACATTCAGTACTTC
cdr3_aa: CASSYGGAKNIQYF

v_call: TRBV9
j_call: TRBJ2-5
clone_size: .
cdr3_length: 16
d_call: TRBD2
cdr3_nt: TGTGCCAGCAGCGTAGGAGCTAGCGGGGCCCGCGAGACCCAGTACTTC
cdr3_aa: CASSVGASGARETQYF

v_call: TRBV10-3
j_call: TRBJ1-1
clone_size: .
cdr3_length: 14
d_call: TRBD1
cdr3_nt: TGTGCCATCAGTCCGGGACAGCGGAACACTGAAGCTTTCTTT
cdr3_aa: CAISPGQRNTEAFF

v_call: TRBV6-1
j_call: TRBJ1-1
clone_size: .
cdr3_length: 15
d_call: .
cdr3_nt: TGTGCCAGCAGTGAAATAACAGGGTCAAACACTGAAGCTTTCTTT
cdr3_aa: CASSEITGSNTEAFF

v_call: TRBV6-5
j_call: TRBJ2-7
clone_size: .
cdr3_length: 14
d_call: .
cdr3_nt: TGTGCCAGCCGCAGCGCCACTAGCTCCTACGAGCAGTACTTC
cdr3_aa: CASRSATSSYEQYF

v_call: TRBV5-4
j_call: TRBJ2-5
clone_size: .
cdr3_length: 17
d_call: TRBD1
cdr3_nt: TGTGCCAGCAGCTTGGAGGCGGGACAGGAGTTTCAAGAGACCCAGTACTTC
cdr3_aa: CASSLEAGQEFQETQYF

v_call: TRBV7-2
j_call: TRBJ2-1
clone_size: .
cdr3_length: 16
d_call: TRBD2
cdr3_nt: TGTGCCAGCAGCTCAACGGGTAGCGGGGGGTTCAATGAGCAGTTCTTC
cdr3_aa: CASSSTGSGGFNEQFF

v_call: TRBV14
j_call: TRBJ2-5
clone_size: .
cdr3_length: 14
d_call: .
cdr3_nt: TGTGCCAGCAGCTACGACAGTATCCAAGAGACCCAGTACTTC
cdr3_aa: CASSYDSIQETQYF

v_call: TRBV29-1
j_call: TRBJ1-5
clone_size: .
cdr3_length: 13
d_call: .
cdr3_nt: TGCAGCGTTGTCGGTGAGGGCAATCAGCCCCAGCATTTT
cdr3_aa: CSVVGEGNQPQHF

v_call: TRBV5-1
j_call: TRBJ1-2
clone_size: once
cdr3_length: 14
d_call: TRBD1
cdr3_nt: TGCGCCAGCAGTCAGGGACAGGAATACTATGGCTACACCTTC
cdr3_aa: CASSQGQEYYGYTF

v_call: TRBV19
j_call: TRBJ1-1
clone_size: .
cdr3_length: 14
d_call: .
cdr3_nt: TGTGCCAGTAGTAAACAGGGATACAGCACTGAAGCTTTCTTT
cdr3_aa: CASSKQGYSTEAFF

v_call: TRBV12-3/TRBV12-4
j_call: TRBJ2-1
clone_size: .
cdr3_length: 12
d_call: .
cdr3_nt: TGTGCCAGCAGTTTAGTTTTTGGCCAAACGTTCTTC
cdr3_aa: CASSLVFGQTFF

v_call: TRBV5-4
j_call: TRBJ2-7
clone_size: .
cdr3_length: 14
d_call: TRBD2
cdr3_nt: TGTGCCAGCAGCTACCCGACTAGCACGGACGAGCAGTACTTC
cdr3_aa: CASSYPTSTDEQYF

v_call: TRBV9
j_call: TRBJ2-3
clone_size: .
cdr3_length: 15
d_call: TRBD2
cdr3_nt: TGTGCCAGCAGCGGCGAGCGGGGGGACACAGATACGCAGTATTTT
cdr3_aa: CASSGERGDTDTQYF

v_call: TRBV6-5
j_call: TRBJ1-1
clone_size: .
cdr3_length: 14
d_call: .
cdr3_nt: TGTGCCAGCAGTCTTGACACGGTGCGCACTGAAGCTTTCTTT
cdr3_aa: CASSLDTVRTEAFF

v_call: TRBV6-1
j_call: TRBJ2-1
clone_size: .
cdr3_length: 18
d_call: .
cdr3_nt: TGTGCCAGCAGTGAAGCGCAGTATGGGGGGGCCAACCTCGATGAGCAGTTCTTC
cdr3_aa: CASSEAQYGGANLDEQFF

v_call: TRBV7-9
j_call: TRBJ2-3
clone_size: once
cdr3_length: 14
d_call: .
cdr3_nt: TGTGCCAGCAGCTTATCCCCCACTGGGGGGACGCAGTATTTT
cdr3_aa: CASSLSPTGGTQYF

v_call: TRBV19
j_call: TRBJ2-1
clone_size: .
cdr3_length: 13
d_call: TRBD1
cdr3_nt: TGTGCCAGTAGAGGGGACAGGGGGCCTGAGCAGTTCTTC
cdr3_aa: CASRGDRGPEQFF

v_call: TRBV14
j_call: TRBJ1-2
clone_size: .
cdr3_length: 16
d_call: TRBD1
cdr3_nt: TGTGCCAGCAGCCAAGCACGAAACAGGGGCGACTATGGCTACACCTTC
cdr3_aa: CASSQARNRGDYGYTF